This entry concerns a single T cell receptor beta chain. Its matching antigen is unknown. This sample is drawn from a study of PD-L1 blockade in urothelial cancer. The overall study: Atezolizumab, begun by patients in the mid-2010s, was given at 1,200 mg intravenously every 3 weeks. T cells numbered a median of about 140,000 in the blood samples. Study-level points and caveats: Improved survival was predicted by pretreatment blood TCR clonality below the median.

Into every PCR, synthetic TCR analog templates were spiked. Sequenced by immunoSEQ multiplex PCR; TCRdb stores in-frame clones only, minus some. The sample lists around 100,000 clones; approximately 86% were seen once. The sequence was collected from a man in his fifties or sixties with urothelial cancer. The sequencing here drew on PBMCs, taken around atezolizumab (anti-PD-L1) treatment.

The CDR3, as DNA: TGTGCCAGCAGTTTTTCCAGTTCTAACTATGGCTACACCTTC. The encoded protein is CASSFSSSNYGYTF. This chain connects TRBV27 to TRBJ1-2; no firm D call. The CDR3 runs to 14 residues. Germline-derived CDR1 and CDR2 are MNHEY and SMNVEV (reference sequence). The ends were cut back, 3 bases at V and 0 bases at J, with 8 bases in the middle.